Below, 26 T cell receptor beta chains from the same sample are listed, as sequenced in a study of T cell changes during pregnancy in multiple sclerosis. Profiling relied on immunoSEQ multiplex PCR, and the TCRdb table lists in-frame clones only, not all of them. The sample holds 50,000 to 75,000 clones, 91% seen once. Source: peripheral blood, taken in the third trimester of pregnancy. These receptors came from a female donor in good health, enrolled as a control in a pregnancy study.

This chain uses TRBV14 with TRBJ2-1; no reliable D call. Trimming pared 0 bases from V and 3 bases from J, leaving 18 bases between. The germline V gene has CDR1 SGHDN and CDR2 FVKESK. This CDR3 spans 18 amino acids. In DNA, the CDR3 is TGTGCCAGCAGCCAAGATCAACAGTTGCGATTAGGCTACAATGAGCAGTTCTTC. This translates into CASSQDQQLRLGYNEQFF.

The V call is TRBV28, the J call TRBJ2-1, with TRBD2 identical over 8 bases. CDR3 length equals 15 residues. Germline assignment: CDR1 MDHEN and CDR2 SYDVKM. After removal of 5 bases from V and 3 bases from J, the junction contained 6 bases not matched to a gene. CDR3 residues: CASSTPGGYYNEQFF. The CDR3 DNA reads TGTGCCAGCAGTACTCCGGGAGGGTACTACAATGAGCAGTTCTTC.

The chain has TRBV28 and TRBJ2-7, with TRBD2 matching over 7 bases. The CDR3 is 13 amino acids. Looked up from germline, CDR1 is MDHEN and CDR2 is SYDVKM. Unmatched junction bases numbered 1, after V lost 5 bases and J lost 0 bases. This chain's CDR3 is CASSRGVSYEQYF. In DNA, the CDR3 is TGTGCCAGCAGTCGGGGGGTCTCCTACGAGCAGTACTTC.

This clone appeared once. Germline and junction disagree at one end, which may indicate a read error. The V gene is TRBV7-7, the J gene TRBJ2-7; 9 bases line up with TRBD1. The CDR3 sequence is 15 residues long. Germline lookup yields CDR1 SSHAT and CDR2 FNYEAQ (reference sequence). The CDR3 nucleotides read TGTGCTAGCAGCTTAGATGGGACAGGGATCTACGAGCAGTACTTC. Protein sequence: CASSLDGTGIYEQYF.

The chain couples TRBV6-5 to TRBJ1-1, with D tentatively TRBD1 (6 bases). The V and J ends lost 4 bases and 4 bases respectively, with 16 bases between them. CDR1 is MNHEY and CDR2 is SVGAGI in the germline V gene. CDR3 length equals 15 residues. In DNA, the CDR3 is TGTGCCAGCAGTTCCCCGACAGGATCGGGCACTGAAGCTTTCTTT. Protein product: CASSSPTGSGTEAFF.

DNA for the CDR3: TGTGCCAGCAGCCCCGGACAGCGCTATGGCTACACCTTC. Amino acids: CASSPGQRYGYTF. V gene TRBV7-9 combines with J gene TRBJ1-2; tentatively, D is TRBD1 (6 bases). This CDR3 has 13 amino acids. Germline CDR1 reads SEHNR; CDR2 reads FQNEAQ (reference sequence). Trimming removed 5 bases at V and 4 bases at J, with 11 bases between. The full variable domain, in which reference TRBV7-9 and TRBJ1-2 provide the parts outside the CDR3, is DTGVSQNPRHKITKRGQNVTFRCDPISEHNRLYWYRQTLGQGPEFLTYFQNEAQLEKSRLLSDRFSAERPKGSFSTLEIQRTEQGDSAMYLCASSPGQRYGYTFGSGTRLTVV.

The chain carries TRBV6-5 and TRBJ2-7; TRBD1 agrees at 10 bases. Germline lookup yields CDR1 MNHEY and CDR2 SVGAGI. Unmatched junction bases numbered 7, after V lost 2 bases and J lost 3 bases. CDR3 length: 16 residues. In DNA, the CDR3 is TGTGCCAGCAGTTACATGACTTGGGACAGGGGCTACGAGCAGTACTTC. It yields the protein CASSYMTWDRGYEQYF.

DNA for the CDR3: TGTGCCAGCAGGAAGGACTGGCCTGGGGAGACCCAGTACTTC. Translating it yields CASRKDWPGETQYF. The chain uses TRBV6-1 and TRBJ2-5; tentative D call: TRBD2 (5 bases). The CDR3 totals 14 residues. The V gene's germline CDR1 is MNHNS and CDR2 SASEGT. V was cut by 6 bases and J by 5 bases, with 16 bases left in between.

This chain joins TRBV10-3 and TRBJ1-1, with D perhaps TRBD1 (5 bases). The V and J ends lost 2 bases and 1 base respectively, with 14 bases between them. Germline CDR1 and CDR2: ENHRY and SYGVKD. The CDR3 has 16 residues. CDR3 protein: CAISEAKDGQNTEAFF. The CDR3 DNA sequence: TGTGCCATCAGTGAGGCCAAGGACGGACAGAACACTGAAGCTTTCTTT.

The chain recombines TRBV11-2 with TRBJ1-2, with D perhaps TRBD1 (6 bases). Between the trimmed V and J ends, which lost 7 bases and 1 base, there was a span of 16 bases. The CDR3 has 15 residues. Looked up from germline, CDR1 is SGHAT and CDR2 is FQNNGV. CDR3 residues: CASMPGEGVNYGYTF. CDR3 bases: TGTGCCAGCATGCCGGGCGAGGGGGTTAACTATGGCTACACCTTC.

The chain combines TRBV6-1 with TRBJ1-1; D ambiguous. Between the trimmed V and J ends, which lost 5 bases and 0 bases, there was a span of 10 bases. The germline gives CDR1 MNHNS, CDR2 SASEGT. The CDR3 contains 14 residues. CDR3 DNA: TGTGCCAGCAGTCCAGGACTGATGAACACTGAAGCTTTCTTT. It codes for CASSPGLMNTEAFF.

The chain couples TRBV4-1 to TRBJ2-7; 11 bases match TRBD2. With V trimmed by 5 bases and J by 3 bases, 6 bases remained unmatched. The CDR3 has 15 residues. The germline CDR1 and CDR2 sequences are MGHRA and YSYEKL. The DNA of the CDR3 is TGCGCCAGCAGCTTTACGACTAGCGGGGTCTACGAGCAGTACTTC. This encodes CASSFTTSGVYEQYF.

V and J are TRBV9 and TRBJ1-2; possible D gene TRBD1, 6 bases. V was trimmed by 3 bases and J by 4 bases, leaving 19 bases between them. The germline CDR1 and CDR2 sequences are SGDLS and YYNGEE. This CDR3 is 16 amino acids long. CDR3 region: CASSGPTMDSSYGYTF. The CDR3 DNA reads as TGTGCCAGCAGCGGACCTACCATGGACAGTAGCTATGGCTACACCTTC.

The V call is TRBV7-9, the J call TRBJ1-6; TRBD1 matches 7 bases. Germline CDR1 SEHNR, CDR2 FQNEAQ (reference sequence). J was trimmed by 10 bases and V by 7 bases; bases with no gene match: 16. The CDR3 has 16 amino acids. Written as DNA, the CDR3 is TGTGCCAGCACCCGCCGACAAACAGGGGAAGGATCACCCCTCCACTTT. Translating it yields CASTRRQTGEGSPLHF.

J is TRBJ1-1 and V is TRBV6-4; TRBD1 aligns across 7 bases. CDR3 length: 14 amino acids. Trimming cost V 6 bases and J 1 base; bases outside gene matches: 5. Germline CDR1 is MRHNA and CDR2 is SNTAGT. The CDR3 DNA reads as TGTGCCAGCAGCAGGGACAGCGAGAACACTGAAGCTTTCTTT. Translating gives CASSRDSENTEAFF.

The CDR3 sequence is CASNPARGSGSTKLWNTEAFF. For the CDR3, the DNA is TGTGCCAGTAACCCAGCCCGAGGCTCCGGGTCCACTAAACTCTGGAACACTGAAGCTTTCTTT. The chain has TRBV19 and TRBJ1-1; D gene ambiguous. The CDR3 consists of 21 residues. With 7 bases removed from V and 1 base from J, the gap between germline ends came to 34 bases. The germline CDR1 and CDR2 sequences are LNHDA and SQIVND (reference sequence).

In regard to this clone: The junction differs from germline at one of its ends, possibly a read error. This sequence joins TRBV11-2 and TRBJ1-5, with a tentative D call TRBD1 (6 bases). Germline V lookup: CDR1 SGHAT, CDR2 FQNNGV. This CDR3 is built from 12 residues. The CDR3 sequence is CASSKQGGIEDF. CDR3 nucleotides: TGTGCCAGCAGCAAACAGGGTGGGATTGAGGATTTT.

This chain links TRBV30 with TRBJ2-7; D not certain. This CDR3 contains 13 residues. Germline lookup yields CDR1 GTSNPN and CDR2 SVGIG (reference sequence). Trimming took off 2 bases at V and 6 bases at J, with 14 bases between the two ends. CDR3 sequence: CAWSPQQAAEQYF. CDR3 bases: TGTGCCTGGAGTCCCCAGCAGGCAGCCGAGCAGTACTTC. Full variable domain (missing parts from reference TRBV30 and TRBJ2-7): SQTIHQWPATLVQPVGSPLSLECTVEGTSNPNLYWYRQAAGRGLQLLFYSVGIGQISSEVPQNLSASRPQDRQFILSSKKLLLSDSGFYLCAWSPQQAAEQYFGPGTRLTVT.

The chain carries TRBV27 and TRBJ2-7, with TRBD1 identical over 8 bases. Germline-derived CDR1 and CDR2 are MNHEY and SMNVEV (reference sequence). Trimming cost V 5 bases and J 2 bases; bases outside gene matches: 5. The CDR3 is 14 amino acids. The CDR3 coding sequence is TGTGCCAGCAGTGCGACAGGGGTCCCCTACGAGCAGTACTTC. Protein product: CASSATGVPYEQYF.

This chain joins TRBV2 and TRBJ2-3, with 7 bases that match TRBD2. CDR1 is SNHLY and CDR2 is FYNNEI in the germline V gene. This CDR3 region has 14 residues. J gave up 2 bases and V 11 bases, and 10 bases lay outside the gene matches. The CDR3 reads CAGRDQEATDTQYF. In nucleotides, the CDR3 is TGTGCCGGGAGGGACCAAGAGGCCACAGATACGCAGTATTTT.

The chain couples TRBV9 to TRBJ2-2, with 8 bases that match TRBD1. In germline, CDR1 is SGDLS, CDR2 YYNGEE. Losses at the gene ends were 4 bases for V and 0 bases for J; bases not matched to a gene: 14. This CDR3 comprises 19 residues. CDR3 bases: TGTGCCAGCAGCCCTGGACAGGGTTCCAGGATCCCGAACACCGGGGAGCTGTTTTTT. It yields the protein CASSPGQGSRIPNTGELFF. Complete variable domain (other parts from reference TRBV9 and TRBJ2-2): DSGVTQTPKHLITATGQRVTLRCSPRSGDLSVYWYQQSLDQGLQFLIQYYNGEERAKGNILERFSAQQFPDLHSELNLSSLELGDSALYFCASSPGQGSRIPNTGELFFGEGSRLTVL.

The chain uses TRBV15 and TRBJ2-7, with D possibly TRBD1 on 6 matching bases. Germline V gene lookup returns CDR1 LNHNV and CDR2 YYDKDF (reference sequence). V was trimmed by 7 bases and J by 0 bases, leaving 16 bases between them. This CDR3 has 15 residues. Here the CDR3 DNA reads TGTGCCACCACGTCGACAGGTAAAAGCTCCTACGAGCAGTACTTC. Protein: CATTSTGKSSYEQYF. Based on the CDR3 plus reference TRBV15 and TRBJ2-7, the full variable domain is DAMVIQNPRYQVTQFGKPVTLSCSQTLNHNVMYWYQQKSSQAPKLLFHYYDKDFNNEADTPDNFQSRRPNTSFCFLDIRSPGLGDTAMYLCATTSTGKSSYEQYFGPGTRLTVT.

This chain joins TRBV6-1 and TRBJ2-1; D perhaps matches TRBD1 (5 bases). Germline V gene lookup returns CDR1 MNHNS and CDR2 SASEGT. Trimming removed 4 bases at V and 8 bases at J, with 18 bases between. This CDR3 is 15 amino acids long. Written as DNA, the CDR3 is TGTGCCAGCAGTGCAGTAGGGGTATTGGGTGATGAGCAGTTCTTC. Its protein is CASSAVGVLGDEQFF.

This clone was seen a single time. The V and J genes are TRBV28 and TRBJ2-5, with TRBD2 identical over 7 bases. From germline, CDR1 is MDHEN and CDR2 SYDVKM. Losses at the gene ends were 2 bases for V and 2 bases for J; bases not matched to a gene: 11. The CDR3 extends over 17 amino acids. The CDR3: CASSLLYSGGVQETQYF. CDR3 DNA: TGTGCCAGCAGTTTACTGTATTCGGGGGGAGTTCAAGAGACCCAGTACTTC. The full variable domain, rest sourced from reference TRBV28 and TRBJ2-5, is DVKVTQSSRYLVKRTGEKVFLECVQDMDHENMFWYRQDPGLGLRLIYFSYDVKMKEKGDIPEGYSVSREKKERFSLILESASTNQTSMYLCASSLLYSGGVQETQYFGPGTRLLVL.

This rearrangement joins TRBV28 to TRBJ1-4; weak D call: TRBD1 (5 bases). Germline V gives CDR1 MDHEN, CDR2 SYDVKM. The CDR3 has 15 amino acids. Deletions cut 6 bases from V and 2 bases from J, with 13 bases between. The CDR3 here is CASSLPGSTNEKLFF. DNA of the CDR3: TGTGCCAGCAGCCTACCAGGGTCGACTAATGAAAAACTGTTTTTT.

The genes are TRBV7-8 and TRBJ2-7; 8 bases match TRBD1. The CDR3 runs 16 residues. V lost 6 bases to trimming and J lost 6 bases; unmatched junction nucleotides: 16. Germline V lookup: CDR1 SGHVS, CDR2 FQNEAQ. The CDR3 nucleotides are TGTGCCAGCAGTCTTGATAGGGGGCAGGGGGCCCTCGAGCAGTACTTC. Translated: CASSLDRGQGALEQYF.